A single TCR beta chain is shown here with its context. The data originate from a study of blood T cell repertoires in COVID-19. Overall study context: The samples span acute and convalescent COVID-19 from the United States, Italy and Spain.

Clinical histories supplied by participants themselves formed the basis of cohort assignment. The method was immunoSEQ multiplex PCR; TCRdb's version includes in-frame clones alone and lacks a portion of them. The table includes approximately 140,000 clones, roughly four fifths detected once. Germline V gene lookup returns CDR1 SGHRS and CDR2 YFSETQ. The V gene end was trimmed by 0 bases and the J gene end by 0 bases; junction bases not matched to a gene: 3. The CDR3 loop spans 16 amino acids. The rearrangement links TRBV5-1 to TRBJ2-1, with 7 bases fitting TRBD2. The sample was PBMCs or T cells enriched from blood (not recorded which). The sequence came from a man between 40 and 49 years old with acute COVID-19. The CDR3 bases are TGCGCCAGCAGCTTGGCCAGCGGGACCTCCTACAATGAGCAGTTCTTC. Protein product: CASSLASGTSYNEQFF.